The rows below give T cell receptor beta chains drawn from one sample of a study of T cell responses to AZD1222 COVID-19 vaccine. Produced via immunoSEQ multiplex PCR; TCRdb's table is partial and in-frame only. The sample lists 200,000 to 300,000 clones, 90% to 95% occurring once. The source material was peripheral blood, sampled on day 0 of AZD1222 vaccination. The source of these receptors is an adult in good health. Each CDR3 is given with its conserved first and last residue. The order of the fields is V gene, J gene, clone size, D gene, CDR3 DNA, CDR3 protein. D genes are given only for firm matches. Rows give clone size only sometimes, using once, few, many, or a class for an expanded clone.

V: TRBV10-3
J: TRBJ2-2
size: -
D: -
DNA: TGTGCCATCAGTACACCCGGGGAGCTGTTTTTT
CDR3: CAISTPGELFF

V: TRBV7-2
J: TRBJ2-1
size: -
D: -
DNA: TGTGCCAGCAGCGCTAGCGAGGGACAGTACAATGAGCAGTTCTTC
CDR3: CASSASEGQYNEQFF

V: TRBV7-2
J: TRBJ2-2
size: -
D: -
DNA: TGTGCCAGCAGCCCTAGACAGTTAAACACCGGGGAGCTGTTTTTT
CDR3: CASSPRQLNTGELFF

V: TRBV28
J: TRBJ1-1
size: once
D: -
DNA: TGTGCCAGCAGTTCCCCCGTCGGGGCTTTCTTT
CDR3: CASSSPVGAFF

V: TRBV9
J: TRBJ1-6
size: -
D: TRBD1
DNA: TGTGCCAGCACGGGAGGTACAGGGGGTACGAATTCACCCCTCCACTTT
CDR3: CASTGGTGGTNSPLHF

V: TRBV20-1
J: TRBJ2-7
size: -
D: -
DNA: TGCAGTGCTACCGCAGGGGAGGAGCAGTACTTC
CDR3: CSATAGEEQYF

V: TRBV7-7
J: TRBJ2-3
size: few
D: TRBD2
DNA: TGTGCTAGCAGCAACGGACTAGCGGTAGCAGATACGCAGTATTTT
CDR3: CASSNGLAVADTQYF

V: TRBV24-1
J: TRBJ2-1
size: once
D: TRBD2
DNA: TGTGCCACCAGTGGTCTCTTAGCGGGAGGGCGGAATGAGCAGTTCTTC
CDR3: CATSGLLAGGRNEQFF

V: TRBV28
J: TRBJ1-2
size: -
D: -
DNA: TGTGCCAGCAGCCATACATATGGCTACACCTTC
CDR3: CASSHTYGYTF

V: TRBV19
J: TRBJ1-6
size: -
D: TRBD1
DNA: TGTGCCAGTAATCCGGGACAGCCAAATTCACCCCTCCACTTT
CDR3: CASNPGQPNSPLHF

V: TRBV7-9
J: TRBJ2-1
size: -
D: TRBD2
DNA: TGTGCCAGCAACTTAGGACTAGCGGCAGTCGAGGAGCAGTTCTTC
CDR3: CASNLGLAAVEEQFF

V: TRBV27
J: TRBJ2-1
size: -
D: TRBD2
DNA: TGTGCCAGTTCCCGGGAGGGAAGATACAATGAGCAGTTCTTC
CDR3: CASSREGRYNEQFF

V: TRBV20-1
J: TRBJ1-4
size: -
D: TRBD1
DNA: TGCAGTGCTAGTCGGACAGGGATAAGAGAAAAACTGTTTTTT
CDR3: CSASRTGIREKLFF

V: TRBV4-3
J: TRBJ2-7
size: -
D: TRBD2
DNA: TGCGCCAGCAGCCAAGGCCTAGCGGGAGGGCGGAACCCATACGAGCAGTACTTC
CDR3: CASSQGLAGGRNPYEQYF

V: TRBV29-1
J: TRBJ2-5
size: -
D: -
DNA: TGCAGCCTCCTCCTGGGGGGCCCCACTAAAGAGACCCAGTACTTC
CDR3: CSLLLGGPTKETQYF

V: TRBV5-6
J: TRBJ1-4
size: -
D: -
DNA: TGTGCCAGCAGCCCTACAGGGATCCTTGAAAAACTGTTTTTT
CDR3: CASSPTGILEKLFF

V: TRBV3-1/TRBV3-2
J: TRBJ1-1
size: -
D: -
DNA: TGTGCCAGCAGCCAATCAACACCGTACACTGAAGCTTTCTTT
CDR3: CASSQSTPYTEAFF

V: TRBV5-1
J: TRBJ2-7
size: few
D: -
DNA: TGCGCCAGCAGCTTGGCCATCGAGGCGGGTGAGCAGTACTTC
CDR3: CASSLAIEAGEQYF

V: TRBV2
J: TRBJ1-2
size: once
D: -
DNA: TGTGCCAGCAGTGAAGGAAGGGCAACAGGTGGCTACACCTTC
CDR3: CASSEGRATGGYTF

V: TRBV7-8
J: TRBJ1-6
size: -
D: -
DNA: TGTGCCAGCCGCCCCGGCGGGCCGGGTTCACCCCTCCACTTT
CDR3: CASRPGGPGSPLHF

V: TRBV6-6
J: TRBJ2-2
size: -
D: -
DNA: TGTGCCAGCAGGGACAGTTCGAACACCGGGGAGCTGTTTTTT
CDR3: CASRDSSNTGELFF

V: TRBV28
J: TRBJ2-7
size: -
D: -
DNA: TGTGCCAGCAGTACCACGAGGGAGCAGTACTTC
CDR3: CASSTTREQYF

V: TRBV15
J: TRBJ1-1
size: -
D: -
DNA: TGTGCCACCAGCAGCATGATAAACACTGAAGCTTTCTTT
CDR3: CATSSMINTEAFF

V: TRBV28
J: TRBJ1-2
size: few
D: -
DNA: TGTGCCAGCAGTCCCGGACTGGGACAACGGGTTCTATATGGCTACACCTTC
CDR3: CASSPGLGQRVLYGYTF

V: TRBV10-3
J: TRBJ1-1
size: -
D: -
DNA: TGTGCCATACAAATGGCCCGAATGAACACTGAAGCTTTCTTT
CDR3: CAIQMARMNTEAFF

V: TRBV10-3
J: TRBJ2-2
size: -
D: TRBD2
DNA: TGTGCCATCAGTCCGCCGACTAGCGGGAACACCGGGGAGCTGTTTTTT
CDR3: CAISPPTSGNTGELFF

V: TRBV30
J: TRBJ2-7
size: -
D: -
DNA: TGTGCCTGGAGTTCTTCTGGCGTCGCCTACGAGCAGTACTTC
CDR3: CAWSSSGVAYEQYF

V: TRBV29-1
J: TRBJ1-2
size: -
D: TRBD1
DNA: TGCAGCGTTGAGCCGACAGGGGATGGCTACACCTTC
CDR3: CSVEPTGDGYTF

V: TRBV6-5
J: TRBJ1-5
size: -
D: TRBD1
DNA: TGTGCCAGCAGTTCAGGGGGACCCCAGCATTTT
CDR3: CASSSGGPQHF

V: TRBV28
J: TRBJ2-7
size: -
D: -
DNA: TGTGCCAGCAGACCAGGGGGGGTCTACGAGCAGTACTTC
CDR3: CASRPGGVYEQYF

V: TRBV20-1
J: TRBJ2-1
size: once
D: TRBD2
DNA: TGCGCGGGAGAGGGGAATGAGCAGTTCTTC
CDR3: CAGEGNEQFF

V: TRBV7-9
J: TRBJ1-3
size: once
D: TRBD1
DNA: TGTGCCAGCACCAGAGGACAGGGCTCTGGAAACACCATATATTTT
CDR3: CASTRGQGSGNTIYF

V: TRBV9
J: TRBJ1-3
size: -
D: -
DNA: TGTGCCAGCAGCCCCAGCTTTGCGTACACCATATATTTT
CDR3: CASSPSFAYTIYF

V: TRBV28
J: TRBJ1-5
size: -
D: -
DNA: TGTGCCAGCAGTTTTCCGCAGCACAATCAGCCCCAGCATTTT
CDR3: CASSFPQHNQPQHF

V: TRBV19
J: TRBJ1-2
size: -
D: -
DNA: TGTGCCAGTAGTCCCGGACAGTCCCTCGGCTACACCTTC
CDR3: CASSPGQSLGYTF

V: TRBV6-5
J: TRBJ1-6
size: -
D: -
DNA: TGTGCCAGCACCCAAGAGGTGGGGGATGGCTCACCCCTCCACTTT
CDR3: CASTQEVGDGSPLHF

V: TRBV4-2
J: TRBJ2-7
size: -
D: TRBD1
DNA: TGTGCCAGCAGCCAAGTGGTGTGGGACAGTAGACTGCAAACCTACGAGCAGTACTTC
CDR3: CASSQVVWDSRLQTYEQYF